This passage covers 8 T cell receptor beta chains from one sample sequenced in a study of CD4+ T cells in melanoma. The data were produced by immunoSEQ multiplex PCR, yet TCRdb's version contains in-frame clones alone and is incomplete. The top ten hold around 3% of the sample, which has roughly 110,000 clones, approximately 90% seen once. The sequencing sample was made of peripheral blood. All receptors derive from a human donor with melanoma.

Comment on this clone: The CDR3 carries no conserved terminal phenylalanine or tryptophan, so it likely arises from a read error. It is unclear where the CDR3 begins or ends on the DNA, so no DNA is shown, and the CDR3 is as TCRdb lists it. The CDR3 sequence is CATSASGRVLL. The rearrangement links TRBV28 to TRBJ2-7; the D segment call TRBD2 is taken from the table without a DNA check. CDR1 and CDR2 (germline): MDHEN, SYDVKM. The CDR3 totals 11 residues, both ends included.

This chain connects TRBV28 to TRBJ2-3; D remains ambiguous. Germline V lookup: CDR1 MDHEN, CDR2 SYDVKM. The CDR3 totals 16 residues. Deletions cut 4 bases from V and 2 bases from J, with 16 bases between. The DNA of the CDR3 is TGTGCCAGCAGTTGGTCCTACCGACAACCCACAGATACGCAGTATTTT. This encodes CASSWSYRQPTDTQYF.

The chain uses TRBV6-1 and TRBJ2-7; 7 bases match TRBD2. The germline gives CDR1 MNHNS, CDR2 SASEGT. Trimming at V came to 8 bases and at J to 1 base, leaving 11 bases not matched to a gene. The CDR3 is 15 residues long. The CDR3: CASEAGDSVSYEQYF. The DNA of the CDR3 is TGTGCCAGCGAGGCGGGAGACAGTGTATCCTACGAGCAGTACTTC.

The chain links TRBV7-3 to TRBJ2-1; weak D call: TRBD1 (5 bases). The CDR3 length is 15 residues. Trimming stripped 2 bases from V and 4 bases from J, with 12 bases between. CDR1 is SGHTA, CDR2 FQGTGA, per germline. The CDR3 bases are TGTGCCAGCAGCTTAGGGCAGGGTTATTACAATGAGCAGTTCTTC. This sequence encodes CASSLGQGYYNEQFF. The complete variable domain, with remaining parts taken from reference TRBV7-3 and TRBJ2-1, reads GAGVSQTPSNKVTEKGKYVELRCDPISGHTALYWYRQSLGQGPEFLIYFQGTGAADDSGLPNDRFFAVRPEGSVSTLKIQRTERGDSAVYLCASSLGQGYYNEQFFGPGTRLTVL.

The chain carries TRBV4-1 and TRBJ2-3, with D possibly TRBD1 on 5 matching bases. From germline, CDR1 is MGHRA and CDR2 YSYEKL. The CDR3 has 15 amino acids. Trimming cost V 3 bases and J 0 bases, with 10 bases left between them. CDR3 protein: CASSHPGSSTDTQYF. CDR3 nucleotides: TGCGCCAGCAGCCACCCAGGGTCTAGCACAGATACGCAGTATTTT.

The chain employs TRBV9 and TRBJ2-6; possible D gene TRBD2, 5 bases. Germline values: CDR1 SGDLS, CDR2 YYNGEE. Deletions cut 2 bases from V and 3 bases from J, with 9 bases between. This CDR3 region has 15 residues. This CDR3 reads CASSVFGSGANVLTF. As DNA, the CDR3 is TGTGCCAGCAGCGTCTTTGGGAGTGGGGCCAACGTCCTGACTTTC.

The CDR3 protein is CASSPGQLYNEQFF. The CDR3 DNA reads TGTGCCAGCAGCCCGGGACAGCTCTACAATGAGCAGTTCTTC. The J gene is TRBJ2-1, the V gene TRBV11-1; 7 bases are shared with TRBD1. Germline V lookup: CDR1 SGHAT, CDR2 FQDESV (reference sequence). The CDR3 extends over 14 amino acids. V shed 5 bases, J shed 3 bases, and the junction held 4 bases outside the gene matches.

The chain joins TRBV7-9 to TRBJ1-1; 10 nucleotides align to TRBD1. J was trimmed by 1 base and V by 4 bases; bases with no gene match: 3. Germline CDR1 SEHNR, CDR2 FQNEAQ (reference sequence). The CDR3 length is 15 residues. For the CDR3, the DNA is TGTGCCAGCAGCTCACGGACAGGGGGGAACACTGAAGCTTTCTTT. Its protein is CASSSRTGGNTEAFF.